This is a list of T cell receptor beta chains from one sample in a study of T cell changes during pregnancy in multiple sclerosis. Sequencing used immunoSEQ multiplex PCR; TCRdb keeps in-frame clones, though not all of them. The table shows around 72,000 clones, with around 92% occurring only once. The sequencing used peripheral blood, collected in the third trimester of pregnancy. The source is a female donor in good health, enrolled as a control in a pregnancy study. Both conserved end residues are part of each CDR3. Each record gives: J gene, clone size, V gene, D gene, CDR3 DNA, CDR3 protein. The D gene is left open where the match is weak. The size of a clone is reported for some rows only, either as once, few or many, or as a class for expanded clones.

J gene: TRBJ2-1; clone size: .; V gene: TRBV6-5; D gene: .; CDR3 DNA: TGTGCCAGCAGCCCCCTAGGGGCATACAATGAGCAGTTCTTC; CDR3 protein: CASSPLGAYNEQFF
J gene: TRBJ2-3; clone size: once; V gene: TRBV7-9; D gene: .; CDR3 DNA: TGTGCCAGCGGGCCAAGGCCAACAGATACGCAGTATTTT; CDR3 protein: CASGPRPTDTQYF
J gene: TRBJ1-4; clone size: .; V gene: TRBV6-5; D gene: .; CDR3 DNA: TGTGCCAGCAGTTACCTAGGACAGTTCGGTGAAAAACTGTTTTTT; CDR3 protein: CASSYLGQFGEKLFF
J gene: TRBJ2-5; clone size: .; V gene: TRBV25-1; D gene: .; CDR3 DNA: TGTGCCAGCAGCCTAGATGTGGTACAAGAGACCCAGTACTTC; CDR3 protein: CASSLDVVQETQYF
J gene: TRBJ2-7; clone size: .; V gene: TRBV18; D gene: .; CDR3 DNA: TGTGCCAGCTCACCCGCGGTCCTCACCTACGAGCAGTACTTC; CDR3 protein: CASSPAVLTYEQYF
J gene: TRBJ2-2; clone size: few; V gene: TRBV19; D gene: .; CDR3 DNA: TGTGCCAGTAGTATAGGCCCGGGTGGCGGGGAGCTGTTTTTT; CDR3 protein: CASSIGPGGGELFF
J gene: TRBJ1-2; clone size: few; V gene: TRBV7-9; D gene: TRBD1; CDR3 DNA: TGTGCCAGCAGCTTAGGAGAGGGGGCGAATGGCTACACCTTC; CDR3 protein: CASSLGEGANGYTF
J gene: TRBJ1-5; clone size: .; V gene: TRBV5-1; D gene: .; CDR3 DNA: TGCGCCAGCAGCCCCTCCGGGACAAGCAATCAGCCCCAGCATTTT; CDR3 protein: CASSPSGTSNQPQHF
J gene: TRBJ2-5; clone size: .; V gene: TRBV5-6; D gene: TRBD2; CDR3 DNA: TGTGCCAGCAGCTTGTTAGGGTCGCCTAGCGGGAGGGCCGAAGAGACCCAGTACTTC; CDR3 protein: CASSLLGSPSGRAEETQYF
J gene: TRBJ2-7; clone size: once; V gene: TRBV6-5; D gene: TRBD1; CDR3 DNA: TGTGCCAGCAGACCCCTGACAGGGGGCGTGTACGAGCAGTACTTC; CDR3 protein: CASRPLTGGVYEQYF
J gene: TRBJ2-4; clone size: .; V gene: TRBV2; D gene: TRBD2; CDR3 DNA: TGTGCCAGCAGTGATAGCGGGAGTCCAGCCAAAAACATTCAGTACTTC; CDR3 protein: CASSDSGSPAKNIQYF
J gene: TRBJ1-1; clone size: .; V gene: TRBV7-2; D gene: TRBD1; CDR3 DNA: TGTGCCAGCAGCCCTAGACAGGGCGAAGCCGCTTTCTTT; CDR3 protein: CASSPRQGEAAFF
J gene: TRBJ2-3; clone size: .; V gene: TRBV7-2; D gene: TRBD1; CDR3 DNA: TGTGCCAGCAGCGGCCCGACAGGGCTCGGCACAGATACGCAGTATTTT; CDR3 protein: CASSGPTGLGTDTQYF
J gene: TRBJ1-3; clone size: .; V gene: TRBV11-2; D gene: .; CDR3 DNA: TGTGCCAGCAGCTGGACACTGAGCTCTGGAAACACCATATATTTT; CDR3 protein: CASSWTLSSGNTIYF
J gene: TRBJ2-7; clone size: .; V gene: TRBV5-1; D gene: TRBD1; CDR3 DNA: TGCGCCAGCAGAATAACCGGGACAGGGCAGAACGAGCAGTACTTC; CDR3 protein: CASRITGTGQNEQYF
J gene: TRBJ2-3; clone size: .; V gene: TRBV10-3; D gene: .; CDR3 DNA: TGTGCCATCAGTGATCGAGATACGCAGTATTTT; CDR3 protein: CAISDRDTQYF
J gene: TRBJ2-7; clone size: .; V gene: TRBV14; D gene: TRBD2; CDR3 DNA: TGTGCCAGCAGTCCCTCTAGCGGGAGAAGCTACGAGCAGTACTTC; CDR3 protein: CASSPSSGRSYEQYF
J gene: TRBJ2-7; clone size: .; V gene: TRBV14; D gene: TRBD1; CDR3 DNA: TGTGCCAGCAGCCCCGGGACAGTTAAGATCTACGAGCAGTACTTC; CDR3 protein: CASSPGTVKIYEQYF
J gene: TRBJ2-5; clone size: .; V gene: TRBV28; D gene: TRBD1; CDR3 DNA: TGTGCCAGCAGTTCTGCCCCGGGACAGCAAGAGACCCAGTACTTC; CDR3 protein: CASSSAPGQQETQYF
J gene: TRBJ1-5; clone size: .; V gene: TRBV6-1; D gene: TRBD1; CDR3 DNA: TGTGCCAGCAGTGGAACAGGGGTCGGTCAGCCCCAGCATTTT; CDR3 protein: CASSGTGVGQPQHF
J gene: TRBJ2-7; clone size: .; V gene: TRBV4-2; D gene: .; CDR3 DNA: TGTGCCAGCAGCCAAGATGGCAGGGGCGTATACGAGCAGTACTTC; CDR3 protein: CASSQDGRGVYEQYF
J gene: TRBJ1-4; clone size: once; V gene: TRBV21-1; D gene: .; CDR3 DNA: TGTGCCAGCAGCAAAGGCAGACAGGGATTTAATGAAAAACTGTTTTTT; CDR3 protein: CASSKGRQGFNEKLFF
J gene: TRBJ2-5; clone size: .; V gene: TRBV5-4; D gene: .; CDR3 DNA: TGTGCCAGCAGCCCCGGACAGTTGCAAGAGACCCAGTACTTC; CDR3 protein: CASSPGQLQETQYF
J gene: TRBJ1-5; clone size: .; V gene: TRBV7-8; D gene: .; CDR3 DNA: TGTGCCAGCAGCGCATGGCAGGGGCCGTATAGCAATCAGCCCCAGCATTTT; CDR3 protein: CASSAWQGPYSNQPQHF
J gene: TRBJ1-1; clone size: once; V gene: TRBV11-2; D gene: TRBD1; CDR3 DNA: TGTGCCAGCAGCTCCCTGGGACAGTACTCTGAAGCTTTCTTT; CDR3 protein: CASSSLGQYSEAFF
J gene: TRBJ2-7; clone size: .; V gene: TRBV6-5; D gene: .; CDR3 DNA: TGTGCCAGCAGACCCCTGGTGAGTTACGAGCAGTACTTC; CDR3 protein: CASRPLVSYEQYF
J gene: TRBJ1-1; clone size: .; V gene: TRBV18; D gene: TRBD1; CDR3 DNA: TGTGCCAGCTCGTCACAAACGACAGGGGGATACACTGAAGCTTTCTTT; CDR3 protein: CASSSQTTGGYTEAFF
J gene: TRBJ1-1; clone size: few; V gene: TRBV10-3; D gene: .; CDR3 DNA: TGTGCCATCAGTGAGTCTGCGTCTGAAGCTTTCTTT; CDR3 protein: CAISESASEAFF
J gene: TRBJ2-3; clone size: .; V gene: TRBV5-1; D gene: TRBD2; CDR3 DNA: TGCGCCAGCAGCTTTGGGGGACTAGCGGCCCGAATATCAGATACGCAGTATTTT; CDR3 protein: CASSFGGLAARISDTQYF
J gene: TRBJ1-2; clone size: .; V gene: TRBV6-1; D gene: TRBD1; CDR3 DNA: TGTGCCAGCAGTGAATTGGAGGGACAGGGAAACTATGGCTACACCTTC; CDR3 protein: CASSELEGQGNYGYTF
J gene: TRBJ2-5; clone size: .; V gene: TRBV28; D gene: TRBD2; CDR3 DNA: TGTGCCAGCAGTTTATGGACTAGCGGACAAGAGACCCAGTACTTC; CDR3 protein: CASSLWTSGQETQYF
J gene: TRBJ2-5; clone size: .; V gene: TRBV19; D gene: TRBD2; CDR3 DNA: TGTGCCAGTAGTATAGGGACTAGCGGGAAAGAGACCCAGTACTTC; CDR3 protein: CASSIGTSGKETQYF
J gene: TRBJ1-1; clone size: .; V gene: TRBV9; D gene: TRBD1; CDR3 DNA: TGTGCCAGCAGCGCCCAGGGAGGACCAGGGACAGGGAACACTGAAGCTTTCTTT; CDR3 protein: CASSAQGGPGTGNTEAFF
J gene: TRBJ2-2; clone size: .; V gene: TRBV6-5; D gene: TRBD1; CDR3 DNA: TGTGCCAGCAGACATGACAGGGTCCCCGGGGAGCTGTTTTTT; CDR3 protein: CASRHDRVPGELFF
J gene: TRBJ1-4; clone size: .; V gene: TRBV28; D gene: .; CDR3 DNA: TGTGCCAGCAGCTCTCCCAAACAGAGAGGGGGGGATAATGAAAAACTGTTTTTT; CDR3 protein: CASSSPKQRGGDNEKLFF
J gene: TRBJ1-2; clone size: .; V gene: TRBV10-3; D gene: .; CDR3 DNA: TGTGCCATCAGTCGACAGCGTGAAGGCTACACCTTC; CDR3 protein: CAISRQREGYTF
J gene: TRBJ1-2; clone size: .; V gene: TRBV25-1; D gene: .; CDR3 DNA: TGTGCCAGCAAGGGGCCAGCGTATGGCTACACCTTC; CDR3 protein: CASKGPAYGYTF
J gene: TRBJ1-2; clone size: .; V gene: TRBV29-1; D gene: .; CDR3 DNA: TGCAGCGTCTTGGGACAAACAGATGGCTACACCTTC; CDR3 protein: CSVLGQTDGYTF
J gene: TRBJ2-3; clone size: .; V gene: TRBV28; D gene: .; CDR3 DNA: TGTGCCGGGGTCCAGGGAGATACGCAGTATTTT; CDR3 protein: CAGVQGDTQYF
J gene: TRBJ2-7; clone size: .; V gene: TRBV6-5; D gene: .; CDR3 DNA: TGTGCCAGCAGTTACTCCGCAGGTATCTACGAGCAGTACTTC; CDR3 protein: CASSYSAGIYEQYF
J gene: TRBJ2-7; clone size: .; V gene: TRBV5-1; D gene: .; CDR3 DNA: TGCGCCAGCAGCTTCCGGGAATGGGATGCCTACGAGCAGTACTTC; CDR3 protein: CASSFREWDAYEQYF
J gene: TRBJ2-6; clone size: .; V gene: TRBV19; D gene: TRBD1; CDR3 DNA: TGTGCCACTCGGGACAGGGCGGGAGGGGCCAACGTCCTGACTTTC; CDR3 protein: CATRDRAGGANVLTF
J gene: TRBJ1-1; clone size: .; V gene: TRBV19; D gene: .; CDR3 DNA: TGTGCCAGTAGTGCAGGGGCCCGGGGCACTGAAGCTTTCTTT; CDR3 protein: CASSAGARGTEAFF
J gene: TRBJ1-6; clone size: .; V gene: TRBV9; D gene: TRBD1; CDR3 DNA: TGTGCCAGCAGCCCGCCGGGACAGGGAAATTCACCCCTCCACTTT; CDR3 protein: CASSPPGQGNSPLHF
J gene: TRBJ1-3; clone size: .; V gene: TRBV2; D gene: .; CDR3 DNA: TGTGCCAGCAGTCAGCGGACGGGAAGAGCTGGAAACACCATATATTTT; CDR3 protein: CASSQRTGRAGNTIYF
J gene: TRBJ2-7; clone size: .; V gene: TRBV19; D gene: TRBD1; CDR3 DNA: TGTGCCAGTAGTCCAGGGGACAGGATCTCCTACGAGCAGTACTTC; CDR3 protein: CASSPGDRISYEQYF
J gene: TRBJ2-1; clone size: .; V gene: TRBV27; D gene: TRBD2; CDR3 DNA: TGTGCCAGCAGTTTCGGACATGTGGGCGGGTGGACTAGTTCATTATCCTACAATGAGCAGTTCTTC; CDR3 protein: CASSFGHVGGWTSSLSYNEQFF
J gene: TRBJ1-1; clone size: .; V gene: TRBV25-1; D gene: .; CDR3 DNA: TGTGCCAGCAGTGAATTAGACACCCTAGAAGCTTTCTTT; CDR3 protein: CASSELDTLEAFF
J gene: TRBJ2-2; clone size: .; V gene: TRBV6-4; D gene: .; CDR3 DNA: TGTGCCAGCAGCCCGGACATAGACGGGGAGCTGTTTTTT; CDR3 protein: CASSPDIDGELFF
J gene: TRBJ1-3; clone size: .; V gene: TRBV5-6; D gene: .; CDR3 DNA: TGTGCCAGCAGCCTATTAATAACCTCTGGAAACACCATATATTTT; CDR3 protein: CASSLLITSGNTIYF
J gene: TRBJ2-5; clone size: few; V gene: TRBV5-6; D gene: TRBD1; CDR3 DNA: TGTGCCAGCACCCGCCCAGGGGGACAGGGGGGAAGAACCCAGTACTTC; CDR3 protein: CASTRPGGQGGRTQYF
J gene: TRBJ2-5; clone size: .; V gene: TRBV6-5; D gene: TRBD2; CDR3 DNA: TGTGCCAGCAGTTACTCGACTAGCGGTAGTCAAGAGACCCAGTACTTC; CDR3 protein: CASSYSTSGSQETQYF
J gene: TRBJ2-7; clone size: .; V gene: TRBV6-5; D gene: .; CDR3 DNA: TGTGCCAGCAGTTTAGTAGGAACTAGCTCCTACGAGCAGTACTTC; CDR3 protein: CASSLVGTSSYEQYF